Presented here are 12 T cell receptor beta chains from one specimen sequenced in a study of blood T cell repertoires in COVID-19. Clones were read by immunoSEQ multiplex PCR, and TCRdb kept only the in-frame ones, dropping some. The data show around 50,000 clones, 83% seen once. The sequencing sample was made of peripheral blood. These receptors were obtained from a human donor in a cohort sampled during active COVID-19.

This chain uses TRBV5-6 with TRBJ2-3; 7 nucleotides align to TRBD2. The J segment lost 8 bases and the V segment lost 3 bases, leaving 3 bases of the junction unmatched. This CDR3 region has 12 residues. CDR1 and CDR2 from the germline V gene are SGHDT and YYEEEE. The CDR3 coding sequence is TGTGCCAGCAGCTCAGGGAGGGGTACGCAGTATTTT. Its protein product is CASSSGRGTQYF.

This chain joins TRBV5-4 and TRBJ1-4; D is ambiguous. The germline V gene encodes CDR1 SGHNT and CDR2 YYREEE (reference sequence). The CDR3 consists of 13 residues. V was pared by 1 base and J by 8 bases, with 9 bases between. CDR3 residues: CASSLFPQEKLFF. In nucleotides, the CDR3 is TGTGCCAGCAGCTTGTTCCCTCAGGAAAAACTGTTTTTT.

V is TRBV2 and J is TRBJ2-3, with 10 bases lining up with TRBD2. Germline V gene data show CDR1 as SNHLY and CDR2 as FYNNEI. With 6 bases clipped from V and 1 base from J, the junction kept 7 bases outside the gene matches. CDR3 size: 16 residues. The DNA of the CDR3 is TGTGCCAGCAGAATCAAGCGGGGGGGACGCACAGATACGCAGTATTTT. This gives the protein CASRIKRGGRTDTQYF.

Here the CDR3 reads CASSAVFTDTQYF. CDR3 in DNA: TGCGCCAGCAGCGCAGTTTTCACAGATACGCAGTATTTT. The V call is TRBV5-1, the J call TRBJ2-3; D gene uncertain. Germline lookup yields CDR1 SGHRS and CDR2 YFSETQ. The CDR3 length is 13 residues. Trimming removed 4 bases at V and 2 bases at J, with 8 bases between.

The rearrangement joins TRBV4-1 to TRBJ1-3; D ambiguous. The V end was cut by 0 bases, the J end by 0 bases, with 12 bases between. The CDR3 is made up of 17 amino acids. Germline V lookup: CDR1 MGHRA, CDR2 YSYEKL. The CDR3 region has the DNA TGCGCCAGCAGCCAAGATCCTCCGGGAGTCTCTGGAAACACCATATATTTT. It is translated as CASSQDPPGVSGNTIYF.

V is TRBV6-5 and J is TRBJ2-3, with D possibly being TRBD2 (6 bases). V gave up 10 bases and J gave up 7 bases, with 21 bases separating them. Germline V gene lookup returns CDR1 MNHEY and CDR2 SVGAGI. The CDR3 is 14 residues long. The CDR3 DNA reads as TGTGCCATCCATCCGGGAGCCAGTGGAAATACGCAGTATTTT. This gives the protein CAIHPGASGNTQYF.

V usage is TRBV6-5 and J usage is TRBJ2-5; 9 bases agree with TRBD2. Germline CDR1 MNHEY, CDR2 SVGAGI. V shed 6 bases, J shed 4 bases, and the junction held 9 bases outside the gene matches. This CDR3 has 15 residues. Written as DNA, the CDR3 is TGTGCCAGCAGCCCCCTTGCGGGGGGGCTAGAGACCCAGTACTTC. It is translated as CASSPLAGGLETQYF.

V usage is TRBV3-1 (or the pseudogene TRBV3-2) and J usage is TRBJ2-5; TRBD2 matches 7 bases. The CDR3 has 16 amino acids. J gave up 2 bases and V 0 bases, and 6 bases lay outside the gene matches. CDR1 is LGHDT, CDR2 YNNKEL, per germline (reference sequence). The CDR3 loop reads CASSQERRAGQETQYF. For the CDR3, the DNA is TGTGCCAGCAGCCAAGAACGAAGAGCGGGGCAAGAGACCCAGTACTTC.

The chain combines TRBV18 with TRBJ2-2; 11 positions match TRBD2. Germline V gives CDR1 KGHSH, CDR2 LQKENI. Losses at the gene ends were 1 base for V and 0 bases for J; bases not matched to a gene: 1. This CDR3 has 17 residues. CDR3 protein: CASSPQTSGANTGELFF. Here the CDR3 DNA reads TGTGCCAGCTCACCACAGACTAGCGGGGCGAACACCGGGGAGCTGTTTTTT.

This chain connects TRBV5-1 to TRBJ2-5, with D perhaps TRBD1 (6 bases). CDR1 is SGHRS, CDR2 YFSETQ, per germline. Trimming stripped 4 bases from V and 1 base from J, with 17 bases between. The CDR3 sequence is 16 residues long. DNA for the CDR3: TGCGCCAGCAGCGGGTTAACAGGGCTAGGCCAAGAGACCCAGTACTTC. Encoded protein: CASSGLTGLGQETQYF.

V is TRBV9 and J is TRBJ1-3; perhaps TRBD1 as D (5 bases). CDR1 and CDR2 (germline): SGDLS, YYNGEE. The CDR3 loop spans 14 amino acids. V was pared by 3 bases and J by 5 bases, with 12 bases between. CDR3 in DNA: TGTGCCAGCAGCGGCCCGCGGGGCAGAAACACCATATATTTT. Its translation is CASSGPRGRNTIYF.

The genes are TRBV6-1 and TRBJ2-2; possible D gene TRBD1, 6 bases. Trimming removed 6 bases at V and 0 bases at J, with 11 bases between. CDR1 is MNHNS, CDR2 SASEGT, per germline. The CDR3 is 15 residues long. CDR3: CASSRQASNTGELFF. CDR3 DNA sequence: TGTGCCAGCAGCCGACAGGCGTCGAACACCGGGGAGCTGTTTTTT.